These 8 T cell receptor beta chains were sequenced from one sample in a study of immune characterization of retroperitoneal liposarcoma. TCRdb re-called the PCR reads through MiXCR, storing one row per CDR3 protein. This sample has 3,500 to 5,500 distinct CDR3 sequences, with roughly 33% found just once. Sequenced material: tumor tissue. These receptors all stem from a male donor with retroperitoneal liposarcoma.

In its sample, this clonotype is medium-sized. This chain connects TRBV12-3 or TRBV12-4 to TRBJ2-5; D is ambiguous. V shed 3 bases and J shed 5 bases, with 10 bases lying between them. The CDR3 totals 13 residues. The CDR3: CASSFSRIETQYF. CDR3 sequence (DNA): TGTGCCAGCAGTTTCAGTAGGATTGAGACCCAGTACTTC.

This clonotype is hyperexpanded within its sample. This sequence joins TRBV7-2 and TRBJ2-1; D ambiguous. This CDR3 is built from 18 residues. In germline, CDR1 is SGHTA, CDR2 FQGNSA. The V end was cut by 2 bases, the J end by 0 bases, with 17 bases between. In DNA form, the CDR3 reads TGTGCCAGCAGCTTAATCAAACAGTTTCCAGTCTCCTACAATGAGCAGTTCTTC. Translated, it gives CASSLIKQFPVSYNEQFF.

In this sample, this clonotype turned up many times. CDR3 sequence reads: CASSYSPTSGYNEQYF. As DNA, the CDR3 is TGTGCCAGCAGTTACTCGCCGACTAGCGGTTACAATGAGCAGTACTTC. The V call is TRBV6-6, the J call TRBJ2-5, with 9 bases matching TRBD2. This CDR3 region has 16 residues. V gave up 0 bases and J gave up 11 bases; unmatched junction bases: 13. CDR1 and CDR2 from the germline V gene are MNHNY and SVGAGI (reference sequence).

The chain employs TRBV6-1 and TRBJ1-5; 12 bases align to TRBD1. Germline CDR1 and CDR2: MNHNS and SASEGT. V dropped 0 bases and J dropped 6; count of bases not matched to a gene: 0. The CDR3 extends over 15 amino acids. The CDR3 DNA is TGTGCCAGCAGTGAAGCGGGACAGGGGGCTCAGCCCCAGCATTTT. Protein: CASSEAGQGAQPQHF.

The chain is built from TRBV20-1 and TRBJ1-4, with D possibly being TRBD1 (5 bases). Germline V gives CDR1 DFQATT, CDR2 SNEGSKA (reference sequence). The CDR3 is 15 residues long. V was trimmed by 6 bases and J by 4 bases, leaving 18 bases between them. CDR3 sequence: CSASVGVPFNEKLFF. As DNA, the CDR3 is TGCAGTGCCAGCGTGGGGGTCCCTTTTAATGAAAAACTGTTTTTT.

The V and J genes are TRBV6-5 and TRBJ2-3; 8 bases line up with TRBD1. Per germline, CDR1 MNHEY and CDR2 SVGAGI. The ends lost 7 bases at V and 0 bases at J; junction bases unmatched: 6. The CDR3 extends over 15 amino acids. Here the CDR3 DNA reads TGTGCCAGCACAGCCGGACAGGGTAGCACAGATACGCAGTATTTT. This translates into CASTAGQGSTDTQYF.

This clonotype was seen ten or more times. The rearrangement links TRBV6-1 to TRBJ2-1; D not certain. The DNA end is more similar to TRBJ2-7, so the J call may be wrong. CDR3 length: 11 amino acids. Germline loops: CDR1 MNHNS, CDR2 SASEGT. Written as DNA, the CDR3 is TGTGCCAGCAGAAACGACGGAGAGCAGTACTTC. It encodes CASRNDGEQYF.

This clonotype was recorded many times. The genes are TRBV27 and TRBJ2-1, with 14 bases aligning to TRBD2. CDR1 and CDR2 from the germline V gene are MNHEY and SMNVEV (reference sequence). CDR3 length: 17 amino acids. Germline trimming cut 9 bases from V and 1 base from J; bases unmatched to any gene: 8. The CDR3 DNA sequence: TGTGCCAGTACAGCTGGGACTAGCGGGAGTTCCTACAATGAGCAGTTCTTC. Its protein is CASTAGTSGSSYNEQFF.